This TCR beta chain was observed in a study of cytomegalovirus exposure and HLA in healthy donors (dated by TCRdb to 2017 to 2019). Context from the whole study: An earlier analysis of fewer than 750 of the donors reported approximately 280 Gb of sequence data and 117 million unique TCR beta sequences obtained from about 170 million T cells. An early release that covered roughly 600 HLA-typed donors contained 250 to 350 gigabases of sequencing data and tens of millions of unique TCR sequences. Of the roughly 400 genotyped donors, roughly 80% fell in the genetic ancestry cluster associated with self-reported Caucasian donors. The aim of the study was to test whether cataloging public T cell receptors could identify signatures of past pathogen exposure. The T cell repertoires of about 700 subjects were profiled by immunosequencing and related to cytomegalovirus serostatus. In addition to the first cohort of roughly 670 subjects, a separate validation cohort of approximately 130 different subjects was used. High-throughput TCR immunosequencing, statistical association of individual TCRs with disease status, and machine learning were combined to predict cytomegalovirus infection status. A later analysis re-analyzed previously published TCR beta repertoires from hundreds of donors and added high-resolution HLA genotyping to study TCR occurrence patterns. The later analysis used no new phenotypic data to find candidate immune exposures, relying instead on TCR beta sequences and their occurrence across donors. In an earlier analysis of roughly 600 of the donors, high-throughput TCR beta sequencing was used to judge whether each TCR beta V gene segment behaved as functional or pseudogenic. Donor age, sex, ethnicity and CMV serostatus were compiled alongside the repertoire data. In a later genetic analysis, genome-wide SNP genotypes for about 55% of the roughly 700 donors were used, and that subset was treated as a discovery cohort. Every discovery cohort repertoire had been produced on one sequencing platform. Both class I and class II loci were covered by HLA typing, at four-digit resolution. The number of donors typed differed by locus, with 629-630 for A, B, C, DRB1 and DQB1, roughly 550 for DQA1, approximately 580 for DPA1, and approximately 470 for DPB1. Because of strong linkage in the cohort, a handful of DR-DQ haplotypes were treated as single units for association and clustering. Among almost 400 genotyped donors of the cohort, an average of approximately 250,000 unique TCR beta nucleotide sequences were sequenced per donor, roughly 20% of them non-productive. Summary of the overall study and its limitations: Because counts were too low, about 15 rarely observed V segments, including chromosome 9 orphons, were left out of the earlier analysis of 587 of the donors. Across donors, most TCR sequences were observed very rarely, whereas some public TCRs were present in many individuals. In a later genetic analysis, fewer N-insertions in productive TCRs were reported among donors in an Asian-associated ancestry cluster than the 666-donor mean. In an earlier analysis of more than 450 of the donors, most TCR beta V segments were observed in productive rearrangements about 90% or about 30% of the time, broadly matching IMGT annotations. Immune exposure information for the cohort was limited to CMV serostatus. A total of about 180 TCR beta chains were listed by the study as associated with cytomegalovirus. In a later analysis, several top co-occurrence clusters were reported to appear linked to parvovirus B19, influenza, CMV and Epstein-Barr virus. The 87-base-pair reads could not distinguish some IMGT-functional V segments, including TRBV6-2 and TRBV6-3, so those segments were excluded. Because HLA typing was unavailable for some donors at each locus, only the typed subset was used in association tests. A further reported finding was that TCR beta sequences accurately predicted the HLA-A and HLA-B alleles for most subjects in the first cohort. At a false discovery rate of 0.05, a later analysis linked some 17,000 TCR beta sequences to specific HLA alleles. The classifier was reported to diagnose cytomegalovirus status with high specificity and sensitivity in both the original cohort and the validation cohort. Linkage disequilibrium might explain the correlated functional status among segregating V segments, but an unknown experimental factor could not be ruled out. Three of the identified cytomegalovirus-associated TCR beta chains were confirmed in vitro to be specific for cytomegalovirus antigens. An association between a missense DCLRE1C variant and V-gene and J-gene trimming of TCR beta chains was found in a later genetic analysis and replicated in an independent cohort. The authors suggested that the approach could potentially be extended to other disease states and immunological phenotypes. In this cohort, only TCR beta chains were sequenced, and detectable features were limited by the absence of alpha or paired-chain data. In a later analysis, the rate of TCR association differed among HLA loci, with DRB1 alleles having the most associated TCRs and HLA-C alleles having the fewest. Roughly uniform sequencing depth across donors was assumed in presence/absence analyses, although this assumption may not hold. Strong co-occurrence of HLA alleles, especially DR and DQ, made assigning TCR associations to individual alleles difficult. A cluster of highly shared sequence variants was judged likely to be a technical artifact of the sequencing pipeline. In a later analysis, most CMV-associated TCR beta chains were found to appear HLA-restricted, with HLA associations seemingly driven largely by CMV exposure. Compared with equally common non-associated chains, HLA-associated TCR beta chains in a later analysis were more clonally expanded and had lower generation probabilities.

Worth noting for this clone: The antigen this receptor binds is unknown. No base qualities exist here, and no much larger clone lies one base off it.

Library preparation used the immunoSEQ multiplex PCR assay. The multiplex PCR relied on a mix of 60 forward primers for TCR Vbeta segments and 13 reverse primers for TCR Jbeta segments. Amplification of the CDR3 region of rearranged TCR beta genes was performed with a multiplex PCR assay on genomic DNA. On the Illumina HiSeq System, the amplified TCR beta libraries were sequenced as 87-base-pair reads. Concerning the study's data processing: Across the 700 or so repertoires, a later analysis counted around 80 million unique TCR beta chains, around 11 million of which were shared by at least two donors. Raw reads were error-corrected and collapsed into unique sequences by a nearest-neighbor algorithm in which closely related sequences were merged to remove PCR and sequencing errors. V, D and J gene segments were assigned by aligning CDR3 sequences to IMGT reference sequences. Each retained sequence needed at least a six-nucleotide match to both a V gene segment and a J gene segment. A rearrangement counted as productive if the CDR3 had no stop codons and remained in frame with V and J, and every other rearrangement counted as non-productive. Following IMGT convention, CDR3 was defined as the stretch from the second conserved V-encoded cysteine to the conserved J-encoded phenylalanine. Sequences without an unambiguous match to a single V gene segment were excluded from the earlier analysis of a few hundred of the donors. In an earlier analysis of around 590 of the donors, a V segment was called functional when productive rearrangements were above 56.7%, and segregating when the standard deviation between donors exceeded 5%. To diagnose cytomegalovirus status from the catalog of TCR beta chain sequences, a statistical classification framework was built. In a later analysis, TCR nucleotide sequences were compared against IMGT/GENE-DB human TR gene sequences so that V and J genes could be assigned. Using the TCRdist pipeline, a later analysis assigned CDR3 sequences along with most-parsimonious VDJ recombination scenarios. In a later analysis, each TCR beta chain was defined by its CDR3 amino acid sequence together with its V-gene family, and reads without a unique V-gene family were excluded. In a later analysis, fewer than 600 highly shared, low-generation-probability nucleotide sequences were removed to address suspected cross-contamination and a sequencing artifact. In a later analysis, a clonal expansion index for each public chain was calculated from normalized within-repertoire ranks of inferred template counts. Generation probabilities in a later analysis came from a VDJ recombination model fitted to out-of-frame rearrangements, and those results were checked against IGoR. In a later analysis, TCR-TCR, TCR-HLA and TCR-CMV co-occurrence was scored with hypergeometric tests, and a repertoire-size bias correction was applied to TCR pairs. False discovery rates were estimated in a later analysis by permuting HLA or CMV assignments 20 times. In a later analysis, co-occurring TCRs were grouped using DBSCAN, with TCRdist sequence similarity added in when clustering inside HLA-allele-positive subsets. Repertoires with fewer than 30,000 or more than 120,000 public chains, plus five repertoires with anomalous nucleotide sharing, were excluded from co-occurrence clustering. Here the immuneACCESS table is served through TCRdb, limited to in-frame sequences with V and J called. Missing clones are a known gap in these copies; in checked studies unresolved V genes cover under half, and the rest lacks a known reason. The V and J calls and clone size are taken from that table; D and trimming were inferred from the DNA. This sample gives more than 100,000 clones in total; roughly 79% of them show up just once. 1.1% of the sample lies in the top ten.

CDR1 is given as MNHNS and CDR2 as SASEGT, both from the germline V gene. There are 15 amino acids in the CDR3, from cysteine to phenylalanine inclusive. The kept DNA is CDR3 alone, 45 bases in frame from the first base. Germline trimming amounts to 7 bases on V and 4 bases on J, with 7 as the count of junction bases outside the gene matches. In total, over 600 healthy bone marrow donors made up the cohort. Cohort members were all nominally healthy when sampled, although unrecorded immune exposures were likely present. The donor was CMV seronegative and was included in the group of a few hundred seronegative cohort members. A peripheral blood sample was provided by each donor, and peripheral blood mononuclear cells were used for TCR beta sequencing. Genomic DNA was extracted from the blood cell samples with the Qiagen DNeasy Blood Extraction Kit.

Sequenced input: PBMCs. This TCR was sampled from a male donor in good health and CMV-seronegative. The rearranged segments are TRBV6-1 and TRBJ2-3; 11 central nucleotides agree with TRBD2. The sequenced DNA: TGTGCCAGCATCATAGCGGGGGGGCAGTCAGATACGCAGTATTTT. It specifies CASIIAGGQSDTQYF.